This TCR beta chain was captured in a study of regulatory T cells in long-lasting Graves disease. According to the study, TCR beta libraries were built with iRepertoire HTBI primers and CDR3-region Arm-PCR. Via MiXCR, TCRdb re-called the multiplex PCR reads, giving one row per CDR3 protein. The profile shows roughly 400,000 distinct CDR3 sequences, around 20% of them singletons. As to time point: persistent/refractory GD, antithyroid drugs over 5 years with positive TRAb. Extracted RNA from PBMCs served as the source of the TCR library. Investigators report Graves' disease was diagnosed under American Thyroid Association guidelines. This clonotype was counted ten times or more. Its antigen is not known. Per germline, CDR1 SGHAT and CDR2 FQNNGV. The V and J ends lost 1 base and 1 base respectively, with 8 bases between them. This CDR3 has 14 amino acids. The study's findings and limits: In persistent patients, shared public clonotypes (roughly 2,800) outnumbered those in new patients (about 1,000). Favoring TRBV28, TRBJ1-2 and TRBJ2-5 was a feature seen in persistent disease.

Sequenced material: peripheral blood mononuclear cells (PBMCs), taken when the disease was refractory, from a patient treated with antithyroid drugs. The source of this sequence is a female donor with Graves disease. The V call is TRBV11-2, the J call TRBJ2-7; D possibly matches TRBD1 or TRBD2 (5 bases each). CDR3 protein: CASSLGDGSYEQYF. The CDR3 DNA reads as TGTGCCAGCAGCTTAGGGGACGGATCCTACGAGCAGTACTTC.